The 30 T cell receptor beta chains in this list originate from one sample, sequenced in a study of T cells in Graves' hyperthyroidism and ophthalmopathy. Regions amplified from RNA transcripts were the TCR beta CDR3 regions. A set of HTBI primers served as the primers for a first-round RT-PCR of the TCR CDR3. Via MiXCR, TCRdb re-called the multiplex PCR reads, giving one row per CDR3 protein. The profile shows approximately 700,000 distinct CDR3 sequences, approximately 42% of them singletons. The sample comprised peripheral blood or thyroid tissue (not recorded which). These TCRs come from an adult man with Graves' disease, either hyperthyroidism or ophthalmopathy (not recorded which).

This clonotype turned up a few times. The chain couples TRBV5-4 to TRBJ1-1; D remains ambiguous. CDR1 is SGHNT and CDR2 is YYREEE in the germline V gene (reference sequence). The CDR3 spans 14 residues. The V gene lost 6 bases and the J gene lost 0 bases, with 12 bases spanning the gap. CDR3 amino acids: CASNSGAMNTEAFF. Written as DNA, the CDR3 is TGTGCCAGCAACTCAGGAGCGATGAACACTGAAGCTTTCTTT.

The gene calls are TRBV20-1 and TRBJ2-7, with a tentative D call TRBD1 (5 bases). In germline, CDR1 is DFQATT, CDR2 SNEGSKA (reference sequence). CDR3 length: 14 residues. V was cut by 3 bases and J by 2 bases, with 14 bases left in between. The CDR3 bases are TGCAGTGCTAGGTCGGACAAGATGCCCTACGAGCAGTACTTC. Its translation is CSARSDKMPYEQYF.

This sequence joins TRBV24-1 and TRBJ1-2, with TRBD1 matching over 7 bases. Germline-derived CDR1 and CDR2 are KGHDR and SFDVKD. There are 14 residues in the CDR3. J was trimmed by 6 bases and V by 4 bases; bases with no gene match: 7. CDR3 DNA: TGTGCCACCAGTGACAACGACAGGGACGATGGCTACACCTTC. It is translated as CATSDNDRDDGYTF.

The chain carries TRBV2 and TRBJ2-3, with no clear D. This CDR3 comprises 12 residues. Germline V gene data show CDR1 as SNHLY and CDR2 as FYNNEI. Trimming left V 3 bases short and J 4 bases short, with 5 bases between. Here the CDR3 DNA reads TGTGCCAGCAGTGATGTCGCAGATACGCAGTATTTT. Amino acids: CASSDVADTQYF.

The sample holds many counts of this clonotype. The chain uses TRBV29-1 and TRBJ1-2, with unresolved D. CDR3 length equals 14 residues. From germline, CDR1 is SQVTM and CDR2 ANQGSEA. V was cut by 1 base and J by 1 base, with 10 bases left in between. CDR3 region: CSVEVGQSNYGYTF. The CDR3 DNA sequence: TGCAGCGTTGAAGTTGGGCAGAGTAACTATGGCTACACCTTC.

The chain has TRBV5-1 and TRBJ2-7; TRBD1 matches at 7 bases. CDR1 and CDR2 (germline): SGHRS, YFSETQ. This CDR3 region has 15 residues. The J segment lost 5 bases and the V segment lost 3 bases, leaving 11 bases of the junction unmatched. In DNA, the CDR3 is TGCGCCAGCAGCTCGACAGGGAATCGCGTAAACGAGCAGTACTTC. Its protein is CASSSTGNRVNEQYF.

The V call is TRBV15, the J call TRBJ1-6; D remains ambiguous. From germline, CDR1 is LNHNV and CDR2 YYDKDF (reference sequence). There are 11 residues in the CDR3. V was shortened by 11 bases and J by 8 bases, with 10 bases between the two germline ends. The DNA of the CDR3 is TGTGCCTCCGGGCATCATTCACCCCTCCACTTT. It is translated as CASGHHSPLHF.

The chain joins TRBV2 to TRBJ2-6, with D possibly TRBD1 on 6 matching bases. This CDR3 contains 17 residues. Germline lookup yields CDR1 SNHLY and CDR2 FYNNEI. V was clipped by 5 bases and J by 0 bases, with 14 bases between them. CDR3 sequence reads: CASSSQTGLSGANVLTF. The CDR3, as DNA: TGTGCCAGCAGTTCACAGACAGGCCTCTCTGGGGCCAACGTCCTGACTTTC.

This chain links TRBV27 with TRBJ1-1, with D hard to call. Per the germline V gene, CDR1 is MNHEY and CDR2 is SMNVEV (reference sequence). This CDR3 region has 12 residues. Trimming took 3 bases from V and 8 from J, leaving 10 bases between them. The CDR3 sequence: CASSFPDGEAFF. CDR3 DNA sequence: TGTGCCAGCAGTTTCCCCGATGGCGAAGCTTTCTTT.

In its sample, this clonotype was seen once. J is TRBJ2-2 and V is TRBV20-1; 8 bases match TRBD1. J was trimmed by 2 bases and V by 6 bases; bases with no gene match: 5. The length of the CDR3 is 14 residues. Looked up from germline, CDR1 is DFQATT and CDR2 is SNEGSKA (reference sequence). The CDR3 nucleotides read TGCAGTGCGCAGGACAGGGTCAACACCGGGGAGCTGTTTTTT. Residues: CSAQDRVNTGELFF.

This clonotype was detected many times. The chain combines TRBV10-3 with TRBJ1-1; D call uncertain. This CDR3 is 13 amino acids long. The germline gives CDR1 ENHRY, CDR2 SYGVKD. V was cut by 5 bases and J by 1 base, with 8 bases left in between. The CDR3 sequence: CAISMTGNTEAFF. The CDR3 DNA reads as TGTGCCATCAGTATGACCGGGAACACTGAAGCTTTCTTT.

This clonotype was recorded once. This chain uses TRBV7-2 with TRBJ2-5; TRBD2 might be the D (6 bases). The V gene lost 5 bases and the J gene lost 2 bases, with 15 bases spanning the gap. This CDR3 spans 15 amino acids. Germline values: CDR1 SGHTA, CDR2 FQGNSA. CDR3 amino acids: CASSLNGSEQETQYF. The CDR3 region has the DNA TGTGCCAGCAGCCTAAACGGGAGCGAACAAGAGACCCAGTACTTC.

This clonotype occurred many times. This chain links TRBV28 with TRBJ2-7; weak D call: TRBD1 (5 bases). Germline V gives CDR1 MDHEN, CDR2 SYDVKM. This CDR3 is built from 13 residues. Deletions cut 3 bases from V and 6 bases from J, with 12 bases between. CDR3 DNA: TGTGCCAGCAGTTTTGGGGCGGTGGGCGAGCAGTACTTC. Translating gives CASSFGAVGEQYF.

This clonotype was counted ten times or more. The V call is TRBV20-1, the J call TRBJ1-2; TRBD1 might be the D (5 bases). The CDR3 totals 13 residues. CDR1 and CDR2 from the germline V gene are DFQATT and SNEGSKA (reference sequence). Trimming cost V 0 bases and J 6 bases, with 11 bases left between them. For the CDR3, the DNA is TGCAGTGCTAGAGATCGGCCAGGGAATGGCTACACCTTC. Translated: CSARDRPGNGYTF.

J is TRBJ1-2 and V is TRBV12-3 or TRBV12-4, with 8 bases identical to TRBD1. This CDR3 has 15 amino acids. The J segment lost 2 bases and the V segment lost 5 bases, leaving 7 bases of the junction unmatched. CDR3 sequence reads: CASSPLTGVNYGYTF. CDR3 DNA: TGTGCCAGCAGTCCGCTGACAGGGGTGAACTATGGCTACACCTTC.

This clonotype was seen many times. The chain is built from TRBV20-1 and TRBJ2-5; TRBD2 agrees at 7 bases. CDR3 size: 11 residues. The V and J ends lost 7 bases and 4 bases, in that order; junction bases with no gene match: 3. CDR1 is DFQATT, CDR2 SNEGSKA, per germline (reference sequence). The CDR3 protein is CSEERGETQYF. The DNA of the CDR3 is TGCAGTGAAGAGCGGGGAGAGACCCAGTACTTC.

This clonotype occurred a few times. The J gene is TRBJ1-1, the V gene TRBV12-3 or TRBV12-4; D is ambiguous. The CDR3 has 15 residues. V was shortened by 4 bases and J by 5 bases, with 17 bases between the two germline ends. Written as DNA, the CDR3 is TGTGCCAGCAGTTCCTACGGTTTCCGTCGGACTGAAGCTTTCTTT. Translated: CASSSYGFRRTEAFF.

This clonotype was detected once. The chain joins TRBV4-1 to TRBJ1-6; D gene uncertain. CDR1 is MGHRA and CDR2 is YSYEKL in the germline V gene. The ends were cut back, 1 base at V and 7 bases at J, with 11 bases in the middle. The CDR3 has 15 amino acids. The CDR3 DNA is TGCGCCAGCAGCCAAGTAACCAACCCAAATTCACCCCTCCACTTT. Translating it yields CASSQVTNPNSPLHF.

This clonotype was detected only once. This rearrangement joins TRBV7-2 to TRBJ2-7; maybe TRBD1 (6 bases). With 8 bases removed from V and 6 bases from J, the gap between germline ends came to 17 bases. CDR1 and CDR2 from the germline V gene are SGHTA and FQGNSA. The CDR3 is made up of 13 amino acids. The CDR3, as DNA: TGTGCCAGCTCAACAGCATCGACAGGCGAGCAGTACTTC. Translating it yields CASSTASTGEQYF. The full variable domain, rest sourced from reference TRBV7-2 and TRBJ2-7, is GAGVSQSPSNKVTEKGKDVELRCDPISGHTALYWYRQSLGQGLEFLIYFQGNSAPDKSGLPSDRFSAERTGGSVSTLTIQRTQQEDSAVYLCASSTASTGEQYFGPGTRLTVT.

As concerns this clonotype: This could be a read error, since a much larger clone is one nucleotide away. The chain recombines TRBV10-3 with TRBJ1-2; D possibly corresponds to TRBD1 (5 bases). The CDR3 totals 15 residues. V gave up 5 bases and J gave up 3 bases, with 16 bases separating them. CDR1 is ENHRY and CDR2 is SYGVKD in the germline V gene. The CDR3 bases are TGTGCCATCAGTTCGCAGGGAGGGAGGGACTATGGCTACACCTTC. Translated: CAISSQGGRDYGYTF.

This chain links TRBV25-1 with TRBJ1-5, with TRBD1 matching 7 bases. The germline V gene has CDR1 MGHDK and CDR2 SYGVNS. The V gene end was trimmed by 6 bases and the J gene end by 0 bases; junction bases not matched to a gene: 11. This CDR3 is built from 17 residues. The CDR3 sequence is CASREGLGQDSNQPQHF. The DNA for the CDR3 is TGTGCCAGCAGAGAGGGTTTAGGACAGGATAGCAATCAGCCCCAGCATTTT. Supplemented by reference TRBV25-1 and TRBJ1-5, the full variable domain reads EADIYQTPRYLVIGTGKKITLECSQTMGHDKMYWYQQDPGMELHLIHYSYGVNSTEKGDLSSESTVSRIRTEHFPLTLESARPSHTSQYLCASREGLGQDSNQPQHFGDGTRLSIL.

The table lists this clonotype with a few counts. The chain uses TRBV19 and TRBJ2-7, with 9 bases fitting TRBD1. Germline V gene sequence: CDR1 LNHDA, CDR2 SQIVND (reference sequence). J was trimmed by 0 bases and V by 5 bases; bases with no gene match: 5. There are 15 residues in the CDR3. In nucleotides, the CDR3 is TGTGCCAGTAGTTCCGGGACAGGGATCTCCTACGAGCAGTACTTC. This translates into CASSSGTGISYEQYF.

In its sample, this clonotype was seen many times. The V call is TRBV20-1, the J call TRBJ2-7; D tentatively fits TRBD1 or TRBD2 (5 bases each). Germline V lookup: CDR1 DFQATT, CDR2 SNEGSKA (reference sequence). The CDR3 sequence is 13 residues long. Trimming shortened V by 3 bases and J by 2 bases, and 11 bases separated the two germline ends. Here the CDR3 DNA reads TGCAGTGCTAGGGAGGACACAGCCTACGAGCAGTACTTC. Translating it yields CSAREDTAYEQYF.

The chain carries TRBV5-1 and TRBJ1-4; possible D gene TRBD1, 6 bases. From germline, CDR1 is SGHRS and CDR2 YFSETQ. The CDR3 spans 12 residues. Trimming stripped 10 bases from V and 13 bases from J, with 20 bases between. The CDR3 DNA reads as TGCGCCGCTGGAGACCAGGGGTCCTCACTGTTTTTT. Residues: CAAGDQGSSLFF.

This clonotype has just a few counts. V gene TRBV12-3 or TRBV12-4 combines with J gene TRBJ1-2; D unclear. V lost 8 bases, J lost 4 bases, and 11 bases lay in between. The CDR3 is 12 amino acids. The CDR3 region has the DNA TGTGCCAGCGGGAACAGATCCTATGGCTACACCTTC. Encoded protein: CASGNRSYGYTF.

This clonotype was observed a handful of times. The rearrangement links TRBV9 to TRBJ2-2; D perhaps matches TRBD1 (7 bases). The CDR3 length is 16 residues. Germline V lookup: CDR1 SGDLS, CDR2 YYNGEE. Trimming pared 3 bases from V and 2 bases from J, leaving 14 bases between. The CDR3 region has the DNA TGTGCCAGCAGCGCCAGGGGGGTTACAAACACCGGGGAGCTGTTTTTT. It translates to CASSARGVTNTGELFF.

This clonotype was seen repeatedly, ten times or more. The gene calls are TRBV7-2 and TRBJ1-5; D is ambiguous. V lost 5 bases to trimming and J lost 3 bases, with 20 bases between them. The CDR3 spans 17 residues. Germline loops: CDR1 SGHTA, CDR2 FQGNSA. The CDR3 protein is CASSQDPLDGPNQPQHF. The CDR3 coding sequence is TGTGCCAGCAGCCAAGACCCTTTGGACGGACCCAATCAGCCCCAGCATTTT.

This clonotype was counted at least ten times. The rearrangement links TRBV2 to TRBJ1-4; D not resolved. The CDR3 length is 13 residues. V gave up 8 bases and J gave up 3 bases, with 10 bases separating them. Germline V gene sequence: CDR1 SNHLY, CDR2 FYNNEI. This chain's CDR3 is CASRRGANEKLFF. CDR3 in DNA: TGTGCCAGCCGGCGGGGAGCTAATGAAAAACTGTTTTTT.

About this clonotype: This clone may be a read error of a much larger clone one base away. The rearrangement links TRBV10-3 to TRBJ1-2, with D hard to call. CDR3 length: 16 amino acids. CDR1 and CDR2 from the germline V gene are ENHRY and SYGVKD. V lost 0 bases, J lost 5 bases, and 16 bases lay in between. CDR3 sequence (DNA): TGTGCCATCAGTGAGTCGGCGGATGCCCTTGGATATGGCTACACCTTC. Translated, it gives CAISESADALGYGYTF.

This clonotype showed up just a few times. The chain is built from TRBV25-1 and TRBJ1-4; 8 bases agree with TRBD1. Unmatched junction bases numbered 19, after V lost 6 bases and J lost 4 bases. There are 19 residues in the CDR3. CDR1 is MGHDK, CDR2 SYGVNS, per germline. The CDR3 sequence: CASSLVSWDRKSDNEKLFF. The CDR3 DNA sequence: TGTGCCAGCAGCTTAGTATCTTGGGACAGGAAAAGCGATAATGAAAAACTGTTTTTT.